This is a list of T cell receptor beta chains from one sample in a study of cytomegalovirus exposure and HLA in healthy donors. Here immunoSEQ multiplex PCR was the method, and the copy in TCRdb shows in-frame clones only, minus some. The repertoire consists of around 120,000 clones, with about four fifths occurring once and the leading ten covering 7.5% to 10%. Sequencing was performed on PBMCs. All receptors derive from a female donor in good health and CMV-seropositive. Each CDR3 is given with its conserved first and last residue. A D gene is named only where the DNA matches it firmly. Not all rows give a size; the values are once, few, many and, for expanded clones, a class.

D,J,length,size,V,DNA,CDR3
-,TRBJ1-3,15,-,TRBV18,TGTGCCAGCTCACCCGAACTCAGGGCTGGAAACACCATATATTTT,CASSPELRAGNTIYF
-,TRBJ1-2,13,-,TRBV29-1,TGCAGCGCTGGTGAGGAGGCGAGCTATGGCTACACCTTC,CSAGEEASYGYTF
-,TRBJ1-4,15,-,TRBV30,TGTGCCTGGACTACCCGGAGGGGCACTAATGAAAAACTGTTTTTT,CAWTTRRGTNEKLFF
-,TRBJ1-1,16,-,TRBV27,TGTGCCAGCAGTTTATACGGCGGGAATAGGGAGGCTGAAGCTTTCTTT,CASSLYGGNREAEAFF
-,TRBJ1-2,14,-,TRBV12-5,TGTGCTAGTGGTTTGTTTTCAGGGAACTATGGCTACACCTTC,CASGLFSGNYGYTF
TRBD1,TRBJ2-5,17,once,TRBV18,TGTGCCAGCTCACCCTCTCAAGGGGGACAGGGCGGTAAGGCCCAGTACTTC,CASSPSQGGQGGKAQYF
-,TRBJ2-2,14,-,TRBV5-1,TGCGCCAGCAGCCCCGTAGGGGTCACCGGGGAGCTGTTTTTT,CASSPVGVTGELFF
TRBD1,TRBJ1-6,14,-,TRBV5-1,TGCGCCAGCAGCTCCCGGGACAGGGTGTCACCCCTCCACTTT,CASSSRDRVSPLHF
-,TRBJ2-6,13,once,TRBV2,TGTGCCACCTTAGATTCTGGGGCCAACGTCCTGACTTTC,CATLDSGANVLTF
TRBD1,TRBJ1-2,15,-,TRBV9,TGTGCCAGCAGCGCCCGGGACAGGGGGAACTATGGCTACACCTTC,CASSARDRGNYGYTF
-,TRBJ1-3,13,-,TRBV7-9,TGTGCCAGCAGCTTCCCGTCTGGAAACACCATATATTTT,CASSFPSGNTIYF
-,TRBJ1-2,14,-,TRBV18,TGTGCCAGCTCACCAGCGGGGGGCGTCTATGGCTACACCTTC,CASSPAGGVYGYTF
-,TRBJ2-2,14,-,TRBV7-3,TGTGCCAGCAGCGACGGACGGGGTACCGGGGAGCTGTTTTTT,CASSDGRGTGELFF
-,TRBJ1-6,14,-,TRBV5-8,TGTGCCAGCAGCAAGCAGGTGACTAATTCACCCCTCCACTTT,CASSKQVTNSPLHF
TRBD1,TRBJ1-2,13,-,TRBV9,TGTGCCAGCAGCCGACAGGGGATTTATGGCTACACCTTC,CASSRQGIYGYTF
TRBD1,TRBJ2-3,15,-,TRBV7-2,TGTGCCAGCAGCCCGAAGGGACAGGGCACAGATACGCAGTATTTT,CASSPKGQGTDTQYF
-,TRBJ1-1,14,-,TRBV5-4,TGTGCCAGCAGCTTGTCCGGAGGCGGGACTGAAGCTTTCTTT,CASSLSGGGTEAFF
TRBD1,TRBJ1-6,15,once,TRBV6-5,TGTGCCAGCAGGGCCGCGACAGGGGTCAATTCACCCCTCCACTTT,CASRAATGVNSPLHF
TRBD1,TRBJ2-7,14,few,TRBV18,TGTGCCAGCTCACCGGGACAGAGTTCCTACGAGCAGTACTTC,CASSPGQSSYEQYF
TRBD1,TRBJ1-1,17,-,TRBV2,TGTGCCAGCAGTGAAGTGGGACAGACCAAGCTGAACACTGAAGCTTTCTTT,CASSEVGQTKLNTEAFF
TRBD2,TRBJ2-7,14,once,TRBV27,TGTGCCAGCCAGACTAGCGGGGTGTCCTACGAGCAGTACTTC,CASQTSGVSYEQYF
-,TRBJ1-2,15,-,TRBV9,TGTGCCAGCAGCCCCGTTTCAGACTATGGTCTCGGCTACACCTTC,CASSPVSDYGLGYTF
-,TRBJ1-3,14,-,TRBV18,TGTGCCAGCTCACCGTCAATCTCTGGAAACACCATATATTTT,CASSPSISGNTIYF
-,TRBJ2-3,14,-,TRBV7-2,TGTGCCAGCAGCTTCGACAGAAGCACAGATACGCAGTATTTT,CASSFDRSTDTQYF
-,TRBJ2-7,15,once,TRBV13,TGTGCCAGCAGCTTAGGGCAGGGAGGCACCTACGAGCAGTACTTC,CASSLGQGGTYEQYF
-,TRBJ1-1,16,-,TRBV4-3,TGCGCCAGCAGCCAAGATTGGGGGGTAGCAGGAGGGTGGTCTTTCTTT,CASSQDWGVAGGWSFF
TRBD1,TRBJ1-1,14,-,TRBV27,TGTGCCAGCAGATACGACAGGGGAAACACTGAAGCTTTCTTT,CASRYDRGNTEAFF
TRBD2,TRBJ2-3,14,-,TRBV29-1,TGCAGCGTTGCGGGCGGGGGGGCCATAGATACGCAGTATTTT,CSVAGGGAIDTQYF
-,TRBJ2-3,15,-,TRBV25-1,TGTGCCAGCACACAGTCATCGGGGGGCACAGATACGCAGTATTTT,CASTQSSGGTDTQYF
TRBD2,TRBJ2-7,12,-,TRBV28,TGTGCCAGGACGGGACTAGCGGTTGAGCAGTACTTC,CARTGLAVEQYF
-,TRBJ1-5,15,-,TRBV30,TGTGCCTGGAGTGTACAGGGTTATAGCAATCAGCCCCAGCATTTT,CAWSVQGYSNQPQHF
-,TRBJ2-5,13,-,TRBV7-2,TGTGCCAGCAGCTTAGTAATGCGCGAGACCCAGTACTTC,CASSLVMRETQYF
TRBD1,TRBJ1-2,11,-,TRBV2,TGTGCCAGCGGGGACAGGTTTGGCTACACCTTC,CASGDRFGYTF
TRBD1,TRBJ1-2,14,-,TRBV19,TGTGCCAGTAGCCCCCCAGGGGGCAACTATGGCTACACCTTC,CASSPPGGNYGYTF
-,TRBJ1-1,13,-,TRBV7-3,TGTGCCAGCCGAGGCCAGCCTAACACTGAAGCTTTCTTT,CASRGQPNTEAFF
-,TRBJ1-5,12,-,TRBV2,TGTGCCAGCAGTCTAAGTAACAGCCCCCAGCATTTT,CASSLSNSPQHF
TRBD2,TRBJ2-3,15,-,TRBV7-6,TGTGCCAGCAGCTCCCGACTAGCGGGGGGGGATACGCAGTATTTT,CASSSRLAGGDTQYF
TRBD2,TRBJ2-1,15,-,TRBV19,TGTGCCAGTAGTATGGTGACTAGCGGGAACAATGAGCAGTTCTTC,CASSMVTSGNNEQFF
TRBD1,TRBJ1-5,16,-,TRBV19,TGTGCCAGTAGTATAGAGACAGGGTATCGCAATCAGCCCCAGCATTTT,CASSIETGYRNQPQHF
-,TRBJ2-4,16,once,TRBV28,TGTGCCAGCAGCCCCGAGAGGGTAAATCGGAAAAACATTCAGTACTTC,CASSPERVNRKNIQYF
-,TRBJ2-6,14,once,TRBV7-3,TGTGCCTCCTCTGAGAGGGCTGGGGCCAACGTCCTGACTTTC,CASSERAGANVLTF
-,TRBJ2-3,14,-,TRBV30,TGTGCCTGGAGTGTAGACAGGAGCACAGATACGCAGTATTTT,CAWSVDRSTDTQYF
-,TRBJ1-2,13,-,TRBV5-4,TGTGCCAGCAGCTTGGACTATAACTATGGCTACACCTTC,CASSLDYNYGYTF